The 22 T cell receptor beta chains below all came from one sample that was sequenced in a study of blood T cells in healthy people across ages. For the second PCR, which ran for roughly 6 to 12 cycles, a sample-barcoded 5' primer and a J-beta primer mix were used. Via MiXCR, TCRdb re-called the 5' RACE reads, giving one row per CDR3 protein. Counted here are approximately 1.5 million distinct CDR3 sequences, about 32% occurring once; the ten biggest clones make up approximately 11%. The sequenced sample consisted of blood. The receptors here all came from a woman aged 25 to 39 in good health.

In regard to this clonotype: A much larger clone differs from this one at a single base, so this may be a read error. The rearrangement links TRBV4-2 to TRBJ2-1; D remains unclear. CDR1 LGHNA and CDR2 YNFKEQ come from the germline V gene. Trimming removed 0 bases at V and 13 bases at J, with 10 bases between. The CDR3 consists of 12 residues. The CDR3 nucleotides read TGTGCCAGCAGCCAAGATGAGAGGACCCAGTTCTTC. Residues: CASSQDERTQFF.

The chain carries TRBV11-2 and TRBJ2-5; a weak D match, TRBD1 (6 bases). There are 14 residues in the CDR3. In germline, CDR1 is SGHAT, CDR2 FQNNGV. Trimming took off 4 bases at V and 5 bases at J, with 14 bases between the two ends. The chain's CDR3 is CASSSWGLSETQYF. CDR3 in DNA: TGTGCCAGCAGCTCCTGGGGGCTGTCGGAGACCCAGTACTTC.

This clonotype showed up just a few times. The CDR3 DNA sequence: TGTGCCAGCAGCGTCGGACCGGCCTACGAGCAGTACTTC. Translated: CASSVGPAYEQYF. The chain has TRBV9 and TRBJ2-7; D ambiguous. The V and J ends lost 2 bases and 2 bases respectively, with 8 bases between them. Germline CDR1 reads SGDLS; CDR2 reads YYNGEE. The length of the CDR3 is 13 residues.

This clonotype was observed a few times. This rearrangement joins TRBV12-5 to TRBJ2-3; D may match TRBD1 or TRBD2 (5 bases each). The CDR3 covers 13 residues. Germline loops: CDR1 LGHNT, CDR2 FRNRAP. Trimming took 6 bases from V and 5 from J, leaving 12 bases between them. CDR3 sequence (DNA): TGTGCTAGTGGAGGGGAGTGGTTAGATACGCAGTATTTT. The encoded protein is CASGGEWLDTQYF.

The chain links TRBV2 to TRBJ1-2; 7 bases are a match to TRBD1. The CDR3 has 15 residues. V dropped 4 bases and J dropped 4; count of bases not matched to a gene: 9. CDR1 SNHLY and CDR2 FYNNEI come from the germline V gene. The CDR3 reads CASSATGQVPYGYTF. In DNA form, the CDR3 reads TGTGCCAGCAGTGCGACCGGACAGGTTCCCTATGGCTACACCTTC.

The chain uses TRBV12-3 or TRBV12-4 and TRBJ2-6, with D maybe TRBD1 (8 bases). Trimming left V 5 bases short and J 0 bases short, with 14 bases between. CDR3 length: 17 amino acids. CDR3 sequence: CASSETGGASGANVLTF. The CDR3 region has the DNA TGTGCCAGCAGTGAAACAGGGGGGGCCTCTGGGGCCAACGTCCTGACTTTC.

Only a few counts were recorded for this clonotype. Written as DNA, the CDR3 is TGTGCCAGCAGTATACAGGGGGCAACCTACGAGCAGTACTTC. This sequence encodes CASSIQGATYEQYF. The chain joins TRBV6-2 or TRBV6-3 to TRBJ2-7; 9 positions match TRBD1. CDR1 and CDR2 from the germline V gene are MNHEY and SVGEGT. CDR3 size: 14 residues. Unmatched junction bases numbered 4, after V lost 5 bases and J lost 2 bases.

A few counts support this clonotype. This chain connects TRBV10-3 to TRBJ2-3; 9 bases are shared with TRBD2. With 3 bases clipped from V and 0 bases from J, the junction kept 10 bases outside the gene matches. Per germline, CDR1 ENHRY and CDR2 SYGVKD. The CDR3 is made up of 18 amino acids. CDR3 sequence reads: CAISEEAGGRSSTDTQYF. For the CDR3, the DNA is TGTGCCATCAGTGAAGAAGCGGGGGGCCGCTCTAGCACAGATACGCAGTATTTT.

The V call is TRBV12-3 or TRBV12-4, the J call TRBJ2-5; the D gene is possibly TRBD1 (6 bases). This CDR3 contains 14 residues. Trimming took off 10 bases at V and 5 bases at J, with 20 bases between the two ends. The CDR3 DNA reads as TGTGCCATCTCGGACAGCCCAAGACGGGAGACCCAGTACTTC. Encoded protein: CAISDSPRRETQYF.

Here the CDR3 reads CASSTHGTGLDTQYF. CDR3 DNA sequence: TGTGCCAGCAGTACCCACGGGACAGGGCTCGATACGCAGTATTTT. The rearrangement uses TRBV6-1 and TRBJ2-3, with 9 bases identical to TRBD1. CDR3 size: 15 residues. Germline CDR1 MNHNS, CDR2 SASEGT. The V segment lost 5 bases and the J segment 6 bases; nucleotides outside the gene matches: 9.

The chain recombines TRBV4-2 with TRBJ2-1; 12 positions match TRBD2. J lost 7 bases, V lost 1 base, and 8 bases had no gene match. CDR1 and CDR2 (germline): LGHNA, YNFKEQ. This CDR3 contains 17 residues. The CDR3 here is CASSQGASGGAWNEQFF. DNA of the CDR3: TGTGCCAGCAGCCAAGGGGCTAGCGGGGGGGCGTGGAATGAGCAGTTCTTC.

This clonotype was observed many times. The chain has TRBV29-1 and TRBJ2-5; the D call may be TRBD1 or TRBD2 (6 bases each). The germline CDR1 and CDR2 sequences are SQVTM and ANQGSEA. The CDR3 runs 12 residues. Trimming took 8 bases from V and 4 from J, leaving 14 bases between them. The CDR3 loop reads CSQKGGGETQYF. The CDR3 DNA follows: TGCAGCCAAAAGGGGGGTGGAGAGACCCAGTACTTC. The full variable domain, in which reference TRBV29-1 and TRBJ2-5 provide the parts outside the CDR3, is SAVISQKPSRDICQRGTSLTIQCQVDSQVTMMFWYRQQPGQSLTLIATANQGSEATYESGFVIDKFPISRPNLTFSTLTVSNMSPEDSSIYLCSQKGGGETQYFGPGTRLLVL.

The V call is TRBV6-2 or TRBV6-3, the J call TRBJ2-3; D is undetermined. CDR3 size: 13 residues. The V gene's germline CDR1 is MNHEY and CDR2 SVGEGT. The V end lost 8 bases, the J end lost 1 base, and 10 bases lay between the germline ends. The CDR3 sequence: CASAPRRTDTQYF. DNA for the CDR3: TGTGCCAGCGCCCCGCGGCGCACAGATACGCAGTATTTT.

This chain connects TRBV24-1 to TRBJ2-1; the D gene is possibly TRBD1 (5 bases). Trimming stripped 5 bases from V and 4 bases from J, with 8 bases between. The CDR3 is 13 amino acids. CDR1 is KGHDR, CDR2 SFDVKD, per germline. The CDR3 loop reads CATSASGYNEQFF. CDR3 DNA sequence: TGTGCCACCAGTGCTTCAGGGTACAATGAGCAGTTCTTC.

The CDR3 loop is CASSQRDGNQPQHF. The CDR3 DNA follows: TGCGCCAGCAGCCAACGGGACGGTAATCAGCCCCAGCATTTT. V gene TRBV4-1 combines with J gene TRBJ1-5, with D maybe TRBD1 (5 bases). CDR3 size: 14 residues. Per germline, CDR1 MGHRA and CDR2 YSYEKL. V was clipped by 2 bases and J by 4 bases, with 9 bases between them.

V and J are TRBV4-1 and TRBJ2-7; TRBD2 matches at 10 bases. Unmatched junction bases numbered 5, after V lost 0 bases and J lost 3 bases. The CDR3 extends over 16 amino acids. Germline CDR1 is MGHRA and CDR2 is YSYEKL. As DNA, the CDR3 is TGCGCCAGCAGCCAAGAACGAGCGGGGGGGCGCTACGAGCAGTACTTC. Its protein product is CASSQERAGGRYEQYF.

In its sample, this clonotype was seen a few times. V gene TRBV20-1 combines with J gene TRBJ2-1, with D maybe TRBD2 (6 bases). With 4 bases removed from V and 4 bases from J, the gap between germline ends came to 20 bases. In germline, CDR1 is DFQATT, CDR2 SNEGSKA (reference sequence). The CDR3 consists of 16 residues. CDR3 bases: TGCAGTGCTAACCCGGGAGTACGGCTATATTACAATGAGCAGTTCTTC. Translation gives CSANPGVRLYYNEQFF.

This clonotype was seen only a few times. This chain connects TRBV20-1 to TRBJ2-1, with D unresolved. This CDR3 region has 14 residues. CDR1 and CDR2 (germline): DFQATT, SNEGSKA (reference sequence). Deletions cut 3 bases from V and 2 bases from J, with 11 bases between. The CDR3 DNA follows: TGCAGTGCTAGTTCGAGTAATACCTACAATGAGCAGTTCTTC. This translates into CSASSSNTYNEQFF.

Only a few counts were recorded for this clonotype. V usage is TRBV24-1 and J usage is TRBJ2-4; TRBD2 matches at 7 bases. The V segment lost 10 bases and the J segment 2 bases; nucleotides outside the gene matches: 10. This CDR3 is built from 15 residues. Germline CDR1 KGHDR, CDR2 SFDVKD. The CDR3 here is CATGALGTTKNIQYF. The CDR3 coding sequence is TGTGCCACAGGGGCCCTAGGGACTACCAAAAACATTCAGTACTTC.

This chain uses TRBV11-2 with TRBJ2-6, with D possibly matching TRBD2 (6 bases). This CDR3 contains 16 residues. Trimming stripped 5 bases from V and 3 bases from J, with 14 bases between. CDR1 is SGHAT and CDR2 is FQNNGV in the germline V gene. The CDR3 sequence is CASSPPGVFGANVLTF. CDR3 DNA sequence: TGTGCCAGCAGCCCCCCGGGGGTTTTTGGGGCCAACGTCCTGACTTTC.

The chain uses TRBV7-9 and TRBJ1-6; TRBD1 might be the D (5 bases). V lost 3 bases to trimming and J lost 8 bases, with 11 bases between them. CDR1 SEHNR and CDR2 FQNEAQ come from the germline V gene (reference sequence). There are 14 residues in the CDR3. CDR3 protein: CASSLGLGHSPLHF. CDR3 sequence (DNA): TGTGCCAGCAGCTTGGGATTGGGGCATTCACCCCTCCACTTT. The full variable domain, completed using reference TRBV7-9 and TRBJ1-6, is DTGVSQNPRHKITKRGQNVTFRCDPISEHNRLYWYRQTLGQGPEFLTYFQNEAQLEKSRLLSDRFSAERPKGSFSTLEIQRTEQGDSAMYLCASSLGLGHSPLHFGNGTRLTVT.

Here the CDR3 DNA reads TGTGCCAGCAGTGATGGGCGATTGGAAGGCTACACCTTC. Translation: CASSDGRLEGYTF. The rearrangement uses TRBV6-4 and TRBJ1-2; D remains unclear. V lost 3 bases to trimming and J lost 8 bases, with 13 bases between them. CDR3 length: 13 amino acids. Germline V lookup: CDR1 MRHNA, CDR2 SNTAGT.